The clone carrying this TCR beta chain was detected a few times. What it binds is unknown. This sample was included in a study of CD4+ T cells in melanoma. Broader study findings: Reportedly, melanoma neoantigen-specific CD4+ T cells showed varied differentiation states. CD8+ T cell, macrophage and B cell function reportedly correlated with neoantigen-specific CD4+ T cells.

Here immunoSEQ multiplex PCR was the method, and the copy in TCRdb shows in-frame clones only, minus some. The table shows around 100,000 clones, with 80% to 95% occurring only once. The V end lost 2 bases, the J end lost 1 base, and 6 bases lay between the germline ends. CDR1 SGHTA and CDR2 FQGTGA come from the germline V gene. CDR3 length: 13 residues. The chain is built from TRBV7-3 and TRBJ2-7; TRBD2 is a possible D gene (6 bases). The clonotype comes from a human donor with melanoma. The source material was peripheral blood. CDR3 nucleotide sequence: TGTGCCAGCAGCTTAGCGGGGTCCTACGAGCAGTACTTC. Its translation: CASSLAGSYEQYF. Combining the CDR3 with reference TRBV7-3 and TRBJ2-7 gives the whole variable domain GAGVSQTPSNKVTEKGKYVELRCDPISGHTALYWYRQSLGQGPEFLIYFQGTGAADDSGLPNDRFFAVRPEGSVSTLKIQRTERGDSAVYLCASSLAGSYEQYFGPGTRLTVT.